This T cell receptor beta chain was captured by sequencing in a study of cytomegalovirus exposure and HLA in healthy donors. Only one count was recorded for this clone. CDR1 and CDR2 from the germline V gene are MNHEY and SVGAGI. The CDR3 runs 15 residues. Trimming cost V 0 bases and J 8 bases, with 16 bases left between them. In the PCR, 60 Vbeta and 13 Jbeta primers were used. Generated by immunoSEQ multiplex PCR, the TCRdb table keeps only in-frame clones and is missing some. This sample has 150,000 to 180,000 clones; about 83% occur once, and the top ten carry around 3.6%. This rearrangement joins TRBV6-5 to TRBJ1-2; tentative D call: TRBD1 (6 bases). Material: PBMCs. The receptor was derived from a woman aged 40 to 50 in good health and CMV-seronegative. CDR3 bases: TGTGCCAGCAGTTACTCGAGGGGGACGAAGGAAGGCTACACCTTC. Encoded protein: CASSYSRGTKEGYTF.